This TCR beta chain was retrieved from a study of beta chain features in type 1 diabetes. The study's findings and limits: Patients with type 1 diabetes carried fewer insertions and had more deletions at their VDJ junctions.

The isolated RNA, all of it, was reverse transcribed, so expressed TCRB transcripts were what got sequenced. The repertoire was sequenced with immunoSEQ multiplex PCR; TCRdb's copy has only in-frame clones and lacks some. The repertoire includes 500,000 to 700,000 clones, 15% of them detected once, and approximately 0.093% sits in the top ten. CDR1 MNHNY and CDR2 SVGAGI come from the germline V gene (reference sequence). The length of the CDR3 is 14 residues. The J segment lost 8 bases and the V segment lost 5 bases, leaving 6 bases of the junction unmatched. The purity of all sorted populations exceeded 95%. This clone was picked up a small number of times. Its matching antigen is unknown.

The sample comprised naive CD4+ T cells from blood. The clonotype was recovered from a man aged 18 to 35 in good health. This chain connects TRBV6-6 to TRBJ2-1; 10 bases are a match to TRBD1. CDR3 protein: CASSPPDRGHEQFF. The CDR3 DNA reads TGTGCCAGCAGTCCGCCCGACAGGGGGCATGAGCAGTTCTTC.